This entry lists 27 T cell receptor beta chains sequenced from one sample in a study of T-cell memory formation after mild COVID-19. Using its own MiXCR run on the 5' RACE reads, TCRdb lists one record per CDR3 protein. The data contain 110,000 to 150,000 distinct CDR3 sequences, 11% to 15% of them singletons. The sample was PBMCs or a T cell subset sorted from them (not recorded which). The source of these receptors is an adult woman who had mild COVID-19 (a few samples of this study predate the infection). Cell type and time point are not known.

The CDR3 protein is CSVEDQEKGGYEQYF. CDR3 in DNA: TGCAGCGTTGAAGATCAGGAAAAGGGGGGTTACGAGCAGTACTTC. The chain couples TRBV29-1 to TRBJ2-7; D might be TRBD1 or TRBD2, each matching 6 bases. CDR1 and CDR2 from the germline V gene are SQVTM and ANQGSEA. The germline V and J ends were trimmed by 0 bases and 4 bases, with 16 bases remaining between them. The CDR3 has 15 residues.

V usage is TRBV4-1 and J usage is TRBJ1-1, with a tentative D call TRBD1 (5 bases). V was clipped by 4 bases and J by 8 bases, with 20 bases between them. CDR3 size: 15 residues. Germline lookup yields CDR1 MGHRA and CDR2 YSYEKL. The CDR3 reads CASSRQFMNDREAFF. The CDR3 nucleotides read TGCGCCAGCAGCCGCCAATTTATGAACGACAGAGAAGCTTTCTTT.

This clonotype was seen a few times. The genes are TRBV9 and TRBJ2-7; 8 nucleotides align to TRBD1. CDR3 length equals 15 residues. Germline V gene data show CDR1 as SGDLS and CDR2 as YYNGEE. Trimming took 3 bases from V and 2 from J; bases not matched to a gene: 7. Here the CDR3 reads CASSATGQGTYEQYF. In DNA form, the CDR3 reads TGTGCCAGCAGCGCCACCGGACAGGGAACCTACGAGCAGTACTTC.

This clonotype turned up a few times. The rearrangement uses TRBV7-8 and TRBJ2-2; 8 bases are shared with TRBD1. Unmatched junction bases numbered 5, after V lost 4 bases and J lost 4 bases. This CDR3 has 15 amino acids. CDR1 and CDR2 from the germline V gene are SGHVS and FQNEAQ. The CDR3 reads CASSSGQAGTGELFF. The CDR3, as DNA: TGTGCCAGCAGCTCGGGACAGGCGGGCACCGGGGAGCTGTTTTTT.

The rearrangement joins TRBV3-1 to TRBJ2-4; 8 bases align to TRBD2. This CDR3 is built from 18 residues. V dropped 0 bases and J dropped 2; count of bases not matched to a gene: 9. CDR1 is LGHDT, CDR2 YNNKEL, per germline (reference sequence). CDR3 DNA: TGTGCCAGCAGCCAAGAAGGGAGCGGGAGCGTGACCAAAAACATTCAGTACTTC. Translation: CASSQEGSGSVTKNIQYF.

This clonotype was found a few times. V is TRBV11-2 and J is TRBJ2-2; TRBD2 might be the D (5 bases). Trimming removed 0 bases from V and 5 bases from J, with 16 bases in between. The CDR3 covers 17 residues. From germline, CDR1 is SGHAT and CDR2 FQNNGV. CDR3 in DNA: TGTGCCAGCAGCTTAGATCTCCGGGAAAGAAGAACCGGGGAGCTGTTTTTT. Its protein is CASSLDLRERRTGELFF.

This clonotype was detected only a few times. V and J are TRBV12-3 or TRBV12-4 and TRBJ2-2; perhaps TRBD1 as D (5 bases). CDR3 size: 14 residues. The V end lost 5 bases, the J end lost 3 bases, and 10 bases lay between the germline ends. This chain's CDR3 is CASSDQGYTGELFF. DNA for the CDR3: TGTGCCAGCAGTGATCAGGGTTACACCGGGGAGCTGTTTTTT.

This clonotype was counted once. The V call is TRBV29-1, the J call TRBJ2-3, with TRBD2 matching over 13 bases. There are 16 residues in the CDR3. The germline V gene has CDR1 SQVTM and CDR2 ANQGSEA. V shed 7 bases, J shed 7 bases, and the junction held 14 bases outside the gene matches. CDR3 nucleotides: TGCAGCGCCCGAGAGGCTTCGGGACTAGCGGGGTATACGCAGTATTTT. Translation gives CSAREASGLAGYTQYF.

The CDR3 loop reads CASIASGYNEQFF. The CDR3 DNA follows: TGTGCCAGCATCGCTAGCGGTTACAATGAGCAGTTCTTC. The chain recombines TRBV12-3 or TRBV12-4 with TRBJ2-1, with 7 bases lining up with TRBD2. The CDR3 is 13 residues long. Trimming took 7 bases from V and 4 from J; bases not matched to a gene: 4.

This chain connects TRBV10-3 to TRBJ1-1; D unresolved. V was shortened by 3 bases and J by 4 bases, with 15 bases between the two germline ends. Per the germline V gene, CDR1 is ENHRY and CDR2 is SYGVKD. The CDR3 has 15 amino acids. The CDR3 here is CAISENEPAGTEAFF. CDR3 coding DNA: TGTGCCATCAGTGAAAATGAGCCGGCGGGCACTGAAGCTTTCTTT.

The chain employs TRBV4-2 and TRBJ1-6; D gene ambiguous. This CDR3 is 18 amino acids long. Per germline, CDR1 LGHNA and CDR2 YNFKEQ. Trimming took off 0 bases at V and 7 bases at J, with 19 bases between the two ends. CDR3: CASSQDESAPGFNSPLHF. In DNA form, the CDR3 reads TGTGCCAGCAGCCAAGATGAGTCCGCCCCGGGTTTCAATTCACCCCTCCACTTT.

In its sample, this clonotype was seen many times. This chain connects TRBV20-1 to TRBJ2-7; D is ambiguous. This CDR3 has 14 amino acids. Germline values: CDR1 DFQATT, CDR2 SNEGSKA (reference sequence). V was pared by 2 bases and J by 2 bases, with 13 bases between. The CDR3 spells CSARSRTETYEQYF. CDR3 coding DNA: TGCAGTGCTAGATCCAGGACCGAAACCTACGAGCAGTACTTC.

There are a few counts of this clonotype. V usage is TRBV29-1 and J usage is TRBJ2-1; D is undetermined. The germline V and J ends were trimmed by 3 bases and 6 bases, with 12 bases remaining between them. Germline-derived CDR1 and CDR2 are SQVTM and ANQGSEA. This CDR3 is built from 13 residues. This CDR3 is CSVETSRPNEQFF. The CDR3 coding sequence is TGCAGCGTTGAGACGTCGAGACCCAATGAGCAGTTCTTC.

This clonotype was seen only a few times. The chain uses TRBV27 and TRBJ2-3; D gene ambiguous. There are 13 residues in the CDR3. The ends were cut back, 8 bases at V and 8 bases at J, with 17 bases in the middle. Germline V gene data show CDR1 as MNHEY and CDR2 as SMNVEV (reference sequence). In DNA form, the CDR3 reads TGTGCCAGCGGCTGGACCCCATCAGCTACGCAGTATTTT. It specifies CASGWTPSATQYF.

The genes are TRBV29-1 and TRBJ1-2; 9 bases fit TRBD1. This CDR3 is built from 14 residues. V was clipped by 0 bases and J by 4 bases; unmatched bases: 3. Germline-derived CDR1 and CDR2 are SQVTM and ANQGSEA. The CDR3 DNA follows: TGCAGCGTTGAAGAAGGGGGACAGGGCTATGGCTACACCTTC. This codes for CSVEEGGQGYGYTF.

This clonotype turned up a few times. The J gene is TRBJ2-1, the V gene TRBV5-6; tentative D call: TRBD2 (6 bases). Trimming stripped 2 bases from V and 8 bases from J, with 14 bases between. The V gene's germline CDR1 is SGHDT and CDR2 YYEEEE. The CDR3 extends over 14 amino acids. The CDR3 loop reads CASSLAGTRDEQFF. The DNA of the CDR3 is TGTGCCAGCAGCTTAGCCGGGACTCGGGATGAGCAGTTCTTC.

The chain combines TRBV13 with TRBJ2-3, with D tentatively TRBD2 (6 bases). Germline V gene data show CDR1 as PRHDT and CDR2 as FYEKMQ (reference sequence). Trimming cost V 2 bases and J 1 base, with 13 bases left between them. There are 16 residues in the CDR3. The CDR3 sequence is CASSLYPDYRTDTQYF. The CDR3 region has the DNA TGTGCCAGCAGCTTATATCCGGACTATCGCACAGATACGCAGTATTTT.

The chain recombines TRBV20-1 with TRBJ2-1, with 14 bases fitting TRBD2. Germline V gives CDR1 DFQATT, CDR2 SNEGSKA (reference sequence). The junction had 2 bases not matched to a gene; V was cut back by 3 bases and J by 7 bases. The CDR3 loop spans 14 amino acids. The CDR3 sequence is CSARGLAGVNEQFF. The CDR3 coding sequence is TGCAGTGCTAGGGGACTAGCGGGAGTGAATGAGCAGTTCTTC.

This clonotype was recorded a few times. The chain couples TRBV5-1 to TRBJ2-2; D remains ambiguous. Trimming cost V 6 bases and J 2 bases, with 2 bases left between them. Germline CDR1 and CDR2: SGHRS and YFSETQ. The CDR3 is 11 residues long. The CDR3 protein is CASTNTGELFF. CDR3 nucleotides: TGCGCCAGCACAAACACCGGGGAGCTGTTTTTT. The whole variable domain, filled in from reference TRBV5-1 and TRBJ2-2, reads KAGVTQTPRYLIKTRGQQVTLSCSPISGHRSVSWYQQTPGQGLQFLFEYFSETQRNKGNFPGRFSGRQFSNSRSEMNVSTLELGDSALYLCASTNTGELFFGEGSRLTVL.

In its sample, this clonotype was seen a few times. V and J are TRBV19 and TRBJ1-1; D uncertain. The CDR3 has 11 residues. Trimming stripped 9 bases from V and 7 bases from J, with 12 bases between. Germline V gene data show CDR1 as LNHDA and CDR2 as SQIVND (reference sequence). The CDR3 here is CASLGSFEAFF. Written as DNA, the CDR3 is TGTGCCAGCCTCGGCTCGTTTGAAGCTTTCTTT.

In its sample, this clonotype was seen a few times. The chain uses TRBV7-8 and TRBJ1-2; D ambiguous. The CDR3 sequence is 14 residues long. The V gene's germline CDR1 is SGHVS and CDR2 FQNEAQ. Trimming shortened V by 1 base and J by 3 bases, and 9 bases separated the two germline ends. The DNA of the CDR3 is TGTGCCAGCAGCTTAGGTCTGTCCGACTATGGCTACACCTTC. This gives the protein CASSLGLSDYGYTF.

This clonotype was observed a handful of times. The CDR3 DNA reads as TGCAGTGGAAGTGCGGATACGCAGTATTTT. As protein: CSGSADTQYF. The V call is TRBV29-1, the J call TRBJ2-3; D remains unclear. The CDR3 sequence is 10 residues long. Germline-derived CDR1 and CDR2 are SQVTM and ANQGSEA.

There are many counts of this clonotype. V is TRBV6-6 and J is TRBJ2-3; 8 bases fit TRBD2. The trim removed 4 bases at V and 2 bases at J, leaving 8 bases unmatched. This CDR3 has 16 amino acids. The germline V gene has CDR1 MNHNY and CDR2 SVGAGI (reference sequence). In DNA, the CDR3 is TGTGCCAGCAGTTGGCAGGGCGGGGGGATCACAGATACGCAGTATTTT. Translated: CASSWQGGGITDTQYF.

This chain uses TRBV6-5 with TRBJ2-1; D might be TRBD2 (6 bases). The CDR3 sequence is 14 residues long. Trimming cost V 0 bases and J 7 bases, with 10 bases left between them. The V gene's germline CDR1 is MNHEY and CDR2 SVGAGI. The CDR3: CASSYSIGGNEQFF. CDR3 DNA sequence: TGTGCCAGCAGTTACTCCATTGGGGGGAATGAGCAGTTCTTC.

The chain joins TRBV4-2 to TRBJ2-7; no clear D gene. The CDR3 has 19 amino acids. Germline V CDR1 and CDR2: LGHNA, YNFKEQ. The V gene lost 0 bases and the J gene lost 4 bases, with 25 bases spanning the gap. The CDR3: CASSQDHIRDPLWDYEQYF. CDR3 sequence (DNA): TGTGCCAGCAGCCAAGACCACATAAGGGATCCGCTTTGGGATTACGAGCAGTACTTC.

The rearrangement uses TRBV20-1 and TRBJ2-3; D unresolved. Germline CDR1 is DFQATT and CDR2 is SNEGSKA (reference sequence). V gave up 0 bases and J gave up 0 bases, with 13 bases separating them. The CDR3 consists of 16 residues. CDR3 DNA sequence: TGCAGTGCTAGAGATTCTGCCGGCTCTAGCACAGATACGCAGTATTTT. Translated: CSARDSAGSSTDTQYF.

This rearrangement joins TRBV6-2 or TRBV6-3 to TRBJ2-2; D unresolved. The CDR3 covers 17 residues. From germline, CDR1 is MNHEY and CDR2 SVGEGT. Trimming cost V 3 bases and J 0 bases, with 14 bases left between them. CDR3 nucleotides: TGTGCCAGCAGTTATACGGCAGAAAACGCGAACACCGGGGAGCTGTTTTTT. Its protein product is CASSYTAENANTGELFF.